The 9 T cell receptor beta chains presented below share a single source sample, sequenced in a study of early T cells in non-severe SARS-CoV-2 infection. In TCRdb, the 5' RACE reads were re-called with MiXCR into one record per CDR3 protein. The data contain tens of thousands of distinct CDR3 sequences, around 8.5% of them seen just once; the ten biggest clones take up less than 25%. The sample consisted of whole blood. The receptors stem from an adult who was a healthcare worker with PCR-confirmed SARS-CoV-2 infection or an uninfected control (not recorded which).

This chain joins TRBV11-1 and TRBJ1-4, with 7 nucleotides matching TRBD1. After removal of 2 bases from V and 4 bases from J, the junction contained 4 bases not matched to a gene. Looked up from germline, CDR1 is SGHAT and CDR2 is FQDESV (reference sequence). The CDR3 is 15 residues long. The CDR3 DNA is TGTGCCAGCAGCTTACGGGACAGCCATAATGAAAAACTGTTTTTT. Translated: CASSLRDSHNEKLFF.

The chain couples TRBV10-3 to TRBJ1-1; TRBD1 might be the D (5 bases). CDR3 size: 13 residues. Germline CDR1 reads ENHRY; CDR2 reads SYGVKD. V was shortened by 9 bases and J by 3 bases, with 14 bases between the two germline ends. CDR3 in amino acids: CAINQGSHTEAFF. The CDR3 bases are TGTGCCATTAACCAGGGATCTCACACTGAAGCTTTCTTT.

This clonotype was picked up a small number of times. J is TRBJ2-5 and V is TRBV11-2; 10 bases align to TRBD2. V shed 7 bases, J shed 5 bases, and the junction held 10 bases outside the gene matches. Germline assignment: CDR1 SGHAT and CDR2 FQNNGV. The CDR3 extends over 15 amino acids. The chain's CDR3 is CASILAGAPGETQYF. The CDR3 DNA reads as TGTGCCAGCATCCTAGCGGGGGCCCCCGGGGAGACCCAGTACTTC.

On this clonotype: Germline and junction disagree at one end, which may indicate a read error. The chain combines TRBV6-2 or TRBV6-3 with TRBJ2-5; D may be TRBD2 (6 bases). This CDR3 has 14 amino acids. In germline, CDR1 is MNHEY, CDR2 SVGEGT. CDR3 sequence: CANSYRRGQETQYF. The CDR3, as DNA: TGTGCCAACAGTTATAGGAGGGGACAAGAGACCCAGTACTTC.

At least ten counts were recorded for this clonotype. The V and J genes are TRBV7-3 and TRBJ1-6, with D hard to call. With 3 bases removed from V and 8 bases from J, the gap between germline ends came to 11 bases. Germline CDR1 and CDR2: SGHTA and FQGTGA. The CDR3 is made up of 14 amino acids. CDR3 DNA sequence: TGTGCCAGCAGCTTTGACGGGAGGGATTCACCCCTCCACTTT. Amino acid sequence: CASSFDGRDSPLHF.

This clonotype was detected ten times or more. The genes are TRBV2 and TRBJ2-6; D is unclear. The CDR3 sequence is 13 residues long. CDR1 is SNHLY and CDR2 is FYNNEI in the germline V gene. Trimming took 8 bases from V and 0 from J, leaving 5 bases between them. This CDR3 reads CASLSSGANVLTF. The CDR3 DNA follows: TGTGCCAGCTTGAGCTCTGGGGCCAACGTCCTGACTTTC.

There are many counts of this clonotype. This chain uses TRBV7-2 with TRBJ2-1; D gene unclear. Germline V gene lookup returns CDR1 SGHTA and CDR2 FQGNSA. The CDR3 extends over 14 amino acids. The V and J ends lost 7 bases and 0 bases respectively, with 10 bases between them. Written as DNA, the CDR3 is TGTGCCAGCACGGCCTTTTACTCCTACAATGAGCAGTTCTTC. Translated: CASTAFYSYNEQFF.

Turning to this clonotype: A read error may be the cause here, since a much bigger clone is one base away. This sequence joins TRBV25-1 and TRBJ1-2; 7 nucleotides align to TRBD1. The CDR3 has 13 residues. CDR1 and CDR2 from the germline V gene are MGHDK and SYGVNS. The CDR3 spells CTSSEPGGYGYTF. As DNA, the CDR3 is TGTACCAGCAGTGAACCAGGGGGGTATGGCTACACCTTC.

This clonotype was seen a handful of times. This chain links TRBV12-3 or TRBV12-4 with TRBJ1-2; tentative D call: TRBD1 (6 bases). This CDR3 is 14 amino acids long. The V end was cut by 7 bases, the J end by 4 bases, with 16 bases between. This chain's CDR3 is CASNSGGDGYGYTF. The DNA for the CDR3 is TGTGCCAGCAACTCCGGGGGCGACGGCTATGGCTACACCTTC.